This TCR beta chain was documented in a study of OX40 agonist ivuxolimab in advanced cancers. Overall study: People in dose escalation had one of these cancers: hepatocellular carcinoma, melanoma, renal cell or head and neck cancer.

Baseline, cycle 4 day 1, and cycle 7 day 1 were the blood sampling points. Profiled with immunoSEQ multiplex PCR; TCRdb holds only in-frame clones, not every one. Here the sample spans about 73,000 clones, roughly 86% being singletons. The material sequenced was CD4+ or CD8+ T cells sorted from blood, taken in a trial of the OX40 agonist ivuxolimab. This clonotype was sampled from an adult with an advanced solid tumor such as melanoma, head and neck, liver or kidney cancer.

The CDR3 loop reads CSAKQETQYF. The CDR3, as DNA: TGCAGTGCTAAACAAGAGACCCAGTACTTC. This rearrangement joins TRBV20-1 to TRBJ2-5; no firm D call. CDR1 is DFQATT, CDR2 SNEGSKA, per germline (reference sequence). The CDR3 has 10 residues. V lost 4 bases and J 2 bases, leaving 2 bases between the germline ends.